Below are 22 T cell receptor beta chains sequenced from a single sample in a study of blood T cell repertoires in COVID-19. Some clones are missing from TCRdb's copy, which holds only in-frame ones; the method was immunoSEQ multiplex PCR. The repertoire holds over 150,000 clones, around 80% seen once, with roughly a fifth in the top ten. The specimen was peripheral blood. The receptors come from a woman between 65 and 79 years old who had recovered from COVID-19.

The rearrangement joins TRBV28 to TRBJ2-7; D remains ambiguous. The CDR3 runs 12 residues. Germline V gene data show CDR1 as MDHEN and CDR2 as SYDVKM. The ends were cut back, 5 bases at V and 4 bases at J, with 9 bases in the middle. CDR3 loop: CASSPPRYEQYF. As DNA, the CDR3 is TGTGCCAGCAGTCCCCCCCGTTACGAGCAGTACTTC.

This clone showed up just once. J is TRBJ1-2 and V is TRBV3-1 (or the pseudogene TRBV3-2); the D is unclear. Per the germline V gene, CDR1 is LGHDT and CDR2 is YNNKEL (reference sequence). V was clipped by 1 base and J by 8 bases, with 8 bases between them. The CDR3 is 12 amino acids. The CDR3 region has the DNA TGTGCCAGCAGCCAAGGGTTCGGGGGCTACACCTTC. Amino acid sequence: CASSQGFGGYTF.

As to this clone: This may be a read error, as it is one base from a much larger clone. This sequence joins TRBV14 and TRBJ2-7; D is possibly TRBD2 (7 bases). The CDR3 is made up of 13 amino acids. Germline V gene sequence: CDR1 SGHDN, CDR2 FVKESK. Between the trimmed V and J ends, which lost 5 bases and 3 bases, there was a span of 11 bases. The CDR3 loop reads CASSRGGDYEQYF. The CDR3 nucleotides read TGTGCCAGCAGCAGAGGGGGGGACTACGAGCAGTACTTC. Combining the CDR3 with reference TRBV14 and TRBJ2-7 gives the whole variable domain EAGVTQFPSHSVIEKGQTVTLRCDPISGHDNLYWYRRVMGKEIKFLLHFVKESKQDESGMPNNRFLAERTGGTYSTLKVQPAELEDSGVYFCASSRGGDYEQYFGPGTRLTVT.

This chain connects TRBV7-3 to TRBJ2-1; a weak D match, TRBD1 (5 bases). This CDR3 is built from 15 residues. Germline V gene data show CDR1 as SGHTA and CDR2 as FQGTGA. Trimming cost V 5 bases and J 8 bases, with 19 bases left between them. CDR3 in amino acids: CASSPQGGLGDEQFF. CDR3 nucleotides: TGTGCCAGCAGCCCCCAGGGCGGCCTAGGGGATGAGCAGTTCTTC.

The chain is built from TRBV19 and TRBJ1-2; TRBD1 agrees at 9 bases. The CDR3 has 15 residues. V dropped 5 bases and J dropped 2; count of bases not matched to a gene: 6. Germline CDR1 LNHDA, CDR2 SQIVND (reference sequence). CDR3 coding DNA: TGTGCCAGTAGTCCCCGTGGACAGGGGAACTATGGCTACACCTTC. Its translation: CASSPRGQGNYGYTF.

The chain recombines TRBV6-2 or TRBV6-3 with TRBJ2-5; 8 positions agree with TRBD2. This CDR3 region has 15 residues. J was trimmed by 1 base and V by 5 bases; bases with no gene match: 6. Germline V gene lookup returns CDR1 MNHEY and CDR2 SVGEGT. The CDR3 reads CASSPPSGGQETQYF. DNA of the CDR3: TGTGCCAGCAGTCCCCCGAGCGGGGGCCAAGAGACCCAGTACTTC.

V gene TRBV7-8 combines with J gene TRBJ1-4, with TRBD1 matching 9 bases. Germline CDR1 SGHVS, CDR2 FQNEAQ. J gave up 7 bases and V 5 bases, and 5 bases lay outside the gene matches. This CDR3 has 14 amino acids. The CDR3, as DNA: TGTGCCAGCAGCCCCCGACAGGGGGGTGAAAAACTGTTTTTT. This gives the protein CASSPRQGGEKLFF.

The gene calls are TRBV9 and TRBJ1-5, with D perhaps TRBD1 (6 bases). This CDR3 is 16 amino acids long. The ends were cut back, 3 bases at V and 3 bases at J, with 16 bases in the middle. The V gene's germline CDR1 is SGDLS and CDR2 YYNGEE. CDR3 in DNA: TGTGCCAGCAGCGCCCACGGGGGGGGCCCCAATCAGCCCCAGCATTTT. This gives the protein CASSAHGGGPNQPQHF.

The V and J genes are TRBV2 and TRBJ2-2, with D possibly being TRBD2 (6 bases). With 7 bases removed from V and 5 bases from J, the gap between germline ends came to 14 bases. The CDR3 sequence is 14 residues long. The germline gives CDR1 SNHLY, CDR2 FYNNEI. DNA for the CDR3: TGTGCCAGCAACGGGGGAGTTCGGACCGGGGAGCTGTTTTTT. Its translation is CASNGGVRTGELFF. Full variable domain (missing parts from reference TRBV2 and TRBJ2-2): EPEVTQTPSHQVTQMGQEVILRCVPISNHLYFYWYRQILGQKVEFLVSFYNNEISEKSEIFDDQFSVERPDGSNFTLKIRSTKLEDSAMYFCASNGGVRTGELFFGEGSRLTVL.

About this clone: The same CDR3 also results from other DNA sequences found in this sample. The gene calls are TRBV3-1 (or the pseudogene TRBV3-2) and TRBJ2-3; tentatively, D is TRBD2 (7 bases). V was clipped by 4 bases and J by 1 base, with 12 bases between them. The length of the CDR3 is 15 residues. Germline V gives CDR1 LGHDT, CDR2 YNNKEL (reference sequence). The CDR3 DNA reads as TGTGCCAGCAGCCCCCGAGGGGGGGGCACAGATACGCAGTATTTT. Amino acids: CASSPRGGGTDTQYF.

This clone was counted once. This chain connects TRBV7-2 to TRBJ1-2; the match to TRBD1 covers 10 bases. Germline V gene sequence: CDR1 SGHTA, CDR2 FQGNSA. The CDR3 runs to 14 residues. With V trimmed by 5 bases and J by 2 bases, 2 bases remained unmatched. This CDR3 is CASSPGQGNYGYTF. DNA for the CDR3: TGTGCCAGCAGCCCGGGACAGGGGAACTATGGCTACACCTTC.

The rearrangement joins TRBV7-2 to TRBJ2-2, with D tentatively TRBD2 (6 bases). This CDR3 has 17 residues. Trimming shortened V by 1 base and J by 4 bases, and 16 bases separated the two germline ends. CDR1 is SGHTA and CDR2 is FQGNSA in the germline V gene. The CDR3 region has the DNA TGTGCCAGCAGCTTAGGACTTAGTTGGGGAGGCACCGGGGAGCTGTTTTTT. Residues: CASSLGLSWGGTGELFF.

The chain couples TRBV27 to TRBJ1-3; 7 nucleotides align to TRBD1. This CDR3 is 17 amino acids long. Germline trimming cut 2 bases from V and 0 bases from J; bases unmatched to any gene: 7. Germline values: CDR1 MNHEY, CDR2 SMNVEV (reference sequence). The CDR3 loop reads CASSLDRVKVSGNTIYF. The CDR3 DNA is TGTGCCAGCAGTTTAGACAGGGTAAAGGTCTCTGGAAACACCATATATTTT.

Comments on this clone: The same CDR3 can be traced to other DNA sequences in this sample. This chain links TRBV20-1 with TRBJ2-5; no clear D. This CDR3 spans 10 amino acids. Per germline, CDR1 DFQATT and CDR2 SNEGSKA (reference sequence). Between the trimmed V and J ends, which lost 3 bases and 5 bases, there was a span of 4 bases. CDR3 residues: CSASSETQYF. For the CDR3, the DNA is TGCAGTGCTAGTAGCGAGACCCAGTACTTC.

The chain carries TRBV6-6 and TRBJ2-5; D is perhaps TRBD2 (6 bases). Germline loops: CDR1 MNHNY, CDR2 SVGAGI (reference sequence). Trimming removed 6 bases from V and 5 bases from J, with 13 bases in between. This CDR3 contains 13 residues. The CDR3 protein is CASRPGTSETQYF. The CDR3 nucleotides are TGTGCCAGCAGACCCGGGACTTCGGAGACCCAGTACTTC.

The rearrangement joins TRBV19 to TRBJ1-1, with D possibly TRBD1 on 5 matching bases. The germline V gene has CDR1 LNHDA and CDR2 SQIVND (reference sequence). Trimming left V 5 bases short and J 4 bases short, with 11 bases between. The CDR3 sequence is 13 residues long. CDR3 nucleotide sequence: TGTGCCAGTAGTGGTCAGGGTATCACTGAAGCTTTCTTT. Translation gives CASSGQGITEAFF.

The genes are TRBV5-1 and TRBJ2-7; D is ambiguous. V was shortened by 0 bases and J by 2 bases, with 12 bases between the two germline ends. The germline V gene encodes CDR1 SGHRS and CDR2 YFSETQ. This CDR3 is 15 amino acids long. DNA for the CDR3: TGCGCCAGCAGCTTGGGACTGACCCATACCTACGAGCAGTACTTC. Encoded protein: CASSLGLTHTYEQYF.

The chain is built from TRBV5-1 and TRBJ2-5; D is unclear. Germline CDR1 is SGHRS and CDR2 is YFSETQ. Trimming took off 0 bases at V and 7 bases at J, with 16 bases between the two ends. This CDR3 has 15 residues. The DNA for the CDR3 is TGCGCCAGCAGCTTGGTGTACACGGCGGTGGGGACCCAGTACTTC. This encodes CASSLVYTAVGTQYF.

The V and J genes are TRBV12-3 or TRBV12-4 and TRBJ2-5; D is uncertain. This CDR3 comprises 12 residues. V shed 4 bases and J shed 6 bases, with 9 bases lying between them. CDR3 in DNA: TGTGCCAGCAGTTCCAGATTGCAGACCCAGTACTTC. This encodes CASSSRLQTQYF.

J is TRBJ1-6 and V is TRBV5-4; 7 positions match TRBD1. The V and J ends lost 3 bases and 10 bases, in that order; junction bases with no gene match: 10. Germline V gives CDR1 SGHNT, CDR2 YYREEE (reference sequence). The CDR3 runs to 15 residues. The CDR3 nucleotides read TGTGCCAGCAGCTCACGAGGGGCAGGGGGGTCACCCCTCCACTTT. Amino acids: CASSSRGAGGSPLHF.

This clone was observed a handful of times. The CDR3 nucleotides read TGTGCCAGCCGAGGGAGCCCCAATTCACCCCTCCACTTT. This sequence encodes CASRGSPNSPLHF. The chain links TRBV2 to TRBJ1-6, with D uncertain. The CDR3 totals 13 residues. Per the germline V gene, CDR1 is SNHLY and CDR2 is FYNNEI. V lost 8 bases to trimming and J lost 7 bases, with 12 bases between them.

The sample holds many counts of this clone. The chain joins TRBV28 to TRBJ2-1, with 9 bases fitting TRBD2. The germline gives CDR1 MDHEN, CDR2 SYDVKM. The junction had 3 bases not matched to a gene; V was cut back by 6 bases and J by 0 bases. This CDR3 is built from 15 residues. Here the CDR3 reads CASRAGGTSYNEQFF. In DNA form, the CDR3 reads TGTGCCAGCAGGGCGGGAGGGACCTCCTACAATGAGCAGTTCTTC. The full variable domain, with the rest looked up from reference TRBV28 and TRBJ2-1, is DVKVTQSSRYLVKRTGEKVFLECVQDMDHENMFWYRQDPGLGLRLIYFSYDVKMKEKGDIPEGYSVSREKKERFSLILESASTNQTSMYLCASRAGGTSYNEQFFGPGTRLTVL.